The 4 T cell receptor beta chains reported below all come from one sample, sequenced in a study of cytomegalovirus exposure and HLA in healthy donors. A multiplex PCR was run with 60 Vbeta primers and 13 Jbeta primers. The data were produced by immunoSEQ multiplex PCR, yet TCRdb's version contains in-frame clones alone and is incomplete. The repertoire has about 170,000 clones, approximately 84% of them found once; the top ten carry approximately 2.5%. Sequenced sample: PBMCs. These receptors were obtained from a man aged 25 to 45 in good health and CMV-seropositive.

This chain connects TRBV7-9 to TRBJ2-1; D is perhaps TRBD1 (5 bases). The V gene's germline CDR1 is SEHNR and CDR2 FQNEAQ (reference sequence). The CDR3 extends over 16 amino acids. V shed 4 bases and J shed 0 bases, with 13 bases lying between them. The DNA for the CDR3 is TGTGCCAGCAGCTCTACAGGCCCCAGCTCCTACAATGAGCAGTTCTTC. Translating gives CASSSTGPSSYNEQFF.

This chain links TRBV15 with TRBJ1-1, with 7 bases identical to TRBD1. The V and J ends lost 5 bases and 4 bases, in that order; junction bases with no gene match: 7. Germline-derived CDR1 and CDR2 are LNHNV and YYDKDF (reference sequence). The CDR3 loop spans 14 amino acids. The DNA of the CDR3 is TGTGCCACCAGCCCAAGACAGGGTGGCACTGAAGCTTTCTTT. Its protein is CATSPRQGGTEAFF. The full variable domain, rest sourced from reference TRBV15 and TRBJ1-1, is DAMVIQNPRYQVTQFGKPVTLSCSQTLNHNVMYWYQQKSSQAPKLLFHYYDKDFNNEADTPDNFQSRRPNTSFCFLDIRSPGLGDTAMYLCATSPRQGGTEAFFGQGTRLTVV.

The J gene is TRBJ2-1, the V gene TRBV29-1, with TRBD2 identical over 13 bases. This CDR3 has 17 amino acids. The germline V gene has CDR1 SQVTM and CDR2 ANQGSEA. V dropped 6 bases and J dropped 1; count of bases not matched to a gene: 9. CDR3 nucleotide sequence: TGCAGCGTCCGACTAGCGGGAGGCCCCTTTTCCTACAATGAGCAGTTCTTC. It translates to CSVRLAGGPFSYNEQFF.

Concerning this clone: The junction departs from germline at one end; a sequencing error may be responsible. CDR3 region: CASGLESQETQYF. The CDR3 bases are TGCGCCAGCGGCTTGGAGAGCCAAGAGACCCAGTACTTC. J is TRBJ2-5 and V is TRBV5-1; D unresolved. The CDR3 loop spans 13 amino acids. CDR1 and CDR2 (germline): SGHRS, YFSETQ.